This TCR beta chain was identified in a study of human T cells and chemical hapten exposure. From the RACE reads, TCRdb called clonotypes with MiXCR, one entry per CDR3 protein. The sample consists of about 190,000 distinct CDR3 sequences, under 25% of them appearing once. This clonotype was observed a few times. Stated time point: patch test 3, about 24 weeks after DPC sensitization. Regarding treatment: therapeutic diphenylcyclopropenone sensitization with weekly scalp DPC. Ahead of each patch test application, blood was drawn. The sample in question was whole blood, obtained in connection with sensitization to the hapten diphenylcyclopropenone (DPC). This clonotype was obtained from a woman between 40 and 50 years old with alopecia areata. Some clones in this sample may be carry-over from other donors' samples.

This CDR3 reads CASSARQGYYEQYF. CDR3 DNA: TGTGCCAGCAGTGCCCGACAGGGGTACTACGAGCAGTACTTC. The chain is built from TRBV27 and TRBJ2-7, with TRBD1 matching 8 bases. The CDR3 sequence is 14 residues long. Losses at the gene ends were 5 bases for V and 3 bases for J; bases not matched to a gene: 6. Germline V gives CDR1 MNHEY, CDR2 SMNVEV (reference sequence).